A selection of T cell receptor beta chains follows, all from one sample in a study of shared clonotypes between healthy human individuals. The assay was immunoSEQ multiplex PCR, and TCRdb's table has in-frame clones only and misses some. The sample carries around 2.1 million clones, more than 90% recorded once. Sequencing input: naive CD4+ T cells sorted from blood. The receptors stem from a man aged 18 to 30 in good health. Each CDR3 is given with its conserved first and last residue. The order of the fields is J gene, clone size, V gene, CDR3 protein. Clone size is stated in some rows and not others, as once, few, many or a class when expanded.

j_call: TRBJ1-3
clone_size: NA
v_call: TRBV6-5
cdr3_aa: CASSREGGVRNTIYF

j_call: TRBJ2-1
clone_size: NA
v_call: TRBV27
cdr3_aa: CASSWRLANEQFF

j_call: TRBJ2-7
clone_size: NA
v_call: TRBV5-1
cdr3_aa: CASSILAGATYEQYF

j_call: TRBJ1-1
clone_size: NA
v_call: TRBV27
cdr3_aa: CASSPRTGNTEAFF

j_call: TRBJ2-3
clone_size: NA
v_call: TRBV14
cdr3_aa: CASSRGLAGGPGQYF

j_call: TRBJ2-3
clone_size: NA
v_call: TRBV5-1
cdr3_aa: CASSLGDLVTDTQYF

j_call: TRBJ1-3
clone_size: once
v_call: TRBV7-9
cdr3_aa: CASSLVTGERGNTIYF

j_call: TRBJ2-4
clone_size: NA
v_call: TRBV5-4
cdr3_aa: CASSLRGEGAKNIQYF

j_call: TRBJ1-1
clone_size: NA
v_call: TRBV7-2
cdr3_aa: CASSLETSGGAFF

j_call: TRBJ1-2
clone_size: NA
v_call: TRBV4-1
cdr3_aa: CASSQDLWQRELYGYTF

j_call: TRBJ1-2
clone_size: once
v_call: TRBV21-1
cdr3_aa: CASSFMGQEYGYTF

j_call: TRBJ1-2
clone_size: NA
v_call: TRBV2
cdr3_aa: CASTDYWRGGDYGYTF

j_call: TRBJ2-5
clone_size: NA
v_call: TRBV4-1
cdr3_aa: CASSQGDRNQETQYF

j_call: TRBJ1-6
clone_size: NA
v_call: TRBV7-2
cdr3_aa: CASSLVSGWGLNSPLHF

j_call: TRBJ2-2
clone_size: once
v_call: TRBV27
cdr3_aa: CASSSRTSGTNTGELFF

j_call: TRBJ1-3
clone_size: NA
v_call: TRBV19
cdr3_aa: CASSIGSSGNTIYF

j_call: TRBJ1-1
clone_size: NA
v_call: TRBV7-9
cdr3_aa: CASSLEINTEAFF

j_call: TRBJ2-7
clone_size: NA
v_call: TRBV6-6
cdr3_aa: CASSPQGSTYEQYF

j_call: TRBJ2-5
clone_size: once
v_call: TRBV7-9
cdr3_aa: CASGLSGAEETQYF

j_call: TRBJ1-1
clone_size: NA
v_call: TRBV6-5
cdr3_aa: CASSYAVMNTEAFF

j_call: TRBJ2-4
clone_size: NA
v_call: TRBV7-8
cdr3_aa: CASSLLGGLAKNIQYF

j_call: TRBJ2-7
clone_size: NA
v_call: TRBV7-9
cdr3_aa: CASSFMSRVGPTYEQYF

j_call: TRBJ2-5
clone_size: NA
v_call: TRBV10-1
cdr3_aa: CASSEGGSGRRQETQYF

j_call: TRBJ2-3
clone_size: NA
v_call: TRBV5-6
cdr3_aa: CASSLDSGGDTQYF

j_call: TRBJ2-4
clone_size: NA
v_call: TRBV5-4
cdr3_aa: CASSLVAGGPTAKNIQYF

j_call: TRBJ1-5
clone_size: NA
v_call: TRBV19
cdr3_aa: CASSPGQALSNQPQHF

j_call: TRBJ2-3
clone_size: NA
v_call: TRBV4-1
cdr3_aa: CASRQLSGYTDTQYF

j_call: TRBJ2-5
clone_size: few
v_call: TRBV19
cdr3_aa: CASSMVGETQYF

j_call: TRBJ1-2
clone_size: NA
v_call: TRBV11-2
cdr3_aa: CASSARQGGDYTF

j_call: TRBJ2-2
clone_size: NA
v_call: TRBV7-9
cdr3_aa: CASSLGQGKAGELFF

j_call: TRBJ1-2
clone_size: NA
v_call: TRBV18
cdr3_aa: CASSPSTTTEFYGYTF

j_call: TRBJ1-2
clone_size: NA
v_call: TRBV28
cdr3_aa: CASSLRTGGHGYTF

j_call: TRBJ1-6
clone_size: NA
v_call: TRBV28
cdr3_aa: CASSLPGTGNSPLHF

j_call: TRBJ1-5
clone_size: NA
v_call: TRBV30
cdr3_aa: CAWRPDSNQPQHF

j_call: TRBJ1-1
clone_size: NA
v_call: TRBV7-9
cdr3_aa: CASSLGGVDTEAFF

j_call: TRBJ2-3
clone_size: NA
v_call: TRBV5-1
cdr3_aa: CASSLGGRTDTQYF

j_call: TRBJ2-3
clone_size: NA
v_call: TRBV30
cdr3_aa: CAWSGLGDTQYF

j_call: TRBJ1-1
clone_size: few
v_call: TRBV18
cdr3_aa: CASSSGQGGSEAFF

j_call: TRBJ1-1
clone_size: NA
v_call: TRBV7-8
cdr3_aa: CASSLVGAGGYTEAFF

j_call: TRBJ2-5
clone_size: NA
v_call: TRBV10-2
cdr3_aa: CASSESMGRQTQYF

j_call: TRBJ2-5
clone_size: NA
v_call: TRBV7-2
cdr3_aa: CASSLIGGAPGTQYF

j_call: TRBJ2-7
clone_size: NA
v_call: TRBV5-4
cdr3_aa: CASSWTTSGRPYEQYF

j_call: TRBJ1-1
clone_size: NA
v_call: TRBV7-9
cdr3_aa: CASSLGSGGFTEAFF

j_call: TRBJ2-3
clone_size: NA
v_call: TRBV6-5
cdr3_aa: CASSYSSAGPDTQYF

j_call: TRBJ2-2
clone_size: NA
v_call: TRBV6-1
cdr3_aa: CASSAGSNANTGELFF

j_call: TRBJ1-2
clone_size: NA
v_call: TRBV5-4
cdr3_aa: CASSLTTGGPIGYGYTF

j_call: TRBJ1-6
clone_size: NA
v_call: TRBV27
cdr3_aa: CASSPVGPPNSPLHF

j_call: TRBJ1-1
clone_size: NA
v_call: TRBV29-1
cdr3_aa: CSCARTTDTEAFF

j_call: TRBJ1-5
clone_size: NA
v_call: TRBV30
cdr3_aa: CAWSGGTGGANQPQHF

j_call: TRBJ2-1
clone_size: NA
v_call: TRBV28
cdr3_aa: CASSPIGSAGSYNEQFF

j_call: TRBJ1-2
clone_size: NA
v_call: TRBV30
cdr3_aa: CAWTPLVEGYTF

j_call: TRBJ2-2
clone_size: once
v_call: TRBV27
cdr3_aa: CASSFRDRARESTGELFF